This T cell receptor (beta chain) was retrieved from a study of technical replicates of blood from a few donors. The CDR3 has 14 amino acids. V was trimmed by 5 bases and J by 2 bases, leaving 11 bases between them. The germline CDR1 and CDR2 sequences are LNHNV and YYDKDF (reference sequence). Here immunoSEQ multiplex PCR was the method, and the copy in TCRdb shows in-frame clones only, minus some. This sample has around 90,000 clones, with just under 95% found just once. The chain uses TRBV15 and TRBJ2-3, with D tentatively TRBD1 (5 bases). Sequencing used T cells isolated from PBMCs. This TCR came from a human donor in good health. CDR3 DNA sequence: TGTGCCACCAGCGAGACAGCGCCCACAGATACGCAGTATTTT. It specifies CATSETAPTDTQYF.